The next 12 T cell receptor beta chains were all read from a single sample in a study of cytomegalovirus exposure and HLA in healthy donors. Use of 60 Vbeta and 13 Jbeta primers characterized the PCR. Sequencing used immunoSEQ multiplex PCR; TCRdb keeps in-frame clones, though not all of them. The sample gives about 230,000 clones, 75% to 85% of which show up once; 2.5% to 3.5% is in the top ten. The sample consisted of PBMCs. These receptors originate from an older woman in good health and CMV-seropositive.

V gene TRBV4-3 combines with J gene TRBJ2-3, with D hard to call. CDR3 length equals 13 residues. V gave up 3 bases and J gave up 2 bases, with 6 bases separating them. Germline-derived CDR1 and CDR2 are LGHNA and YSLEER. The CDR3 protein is CASSHPNTDTQYF. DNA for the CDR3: TGCGCCAGCAGCCACCCTAACACAGATACGCAGTATTTT.

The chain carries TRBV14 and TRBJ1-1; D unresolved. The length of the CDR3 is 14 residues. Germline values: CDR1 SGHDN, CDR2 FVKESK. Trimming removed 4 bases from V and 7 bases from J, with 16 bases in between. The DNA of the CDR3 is TGTGCCAGCAGCCCCCCAGGCGCTAAACTTGAAGCTTTCTTT. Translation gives CASSPPGAKLEAFF.

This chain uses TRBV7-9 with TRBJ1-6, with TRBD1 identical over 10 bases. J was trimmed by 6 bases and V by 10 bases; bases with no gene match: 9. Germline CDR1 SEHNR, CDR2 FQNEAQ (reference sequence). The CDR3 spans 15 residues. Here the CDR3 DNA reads TGTGCCACTCCGGGACAGGGGTGGGGTAATTCACCCCTCCACTTT. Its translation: CATPGQGWGNSPLHF.

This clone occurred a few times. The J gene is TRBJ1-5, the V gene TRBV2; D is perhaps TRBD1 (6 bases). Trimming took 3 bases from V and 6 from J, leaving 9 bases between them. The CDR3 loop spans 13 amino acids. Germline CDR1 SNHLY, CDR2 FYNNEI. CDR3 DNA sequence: TGTGCCAGCAGTGAGGGGGCCGGTCAGCCCCAGCATTTT. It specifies CASSEGAGQPQHF.

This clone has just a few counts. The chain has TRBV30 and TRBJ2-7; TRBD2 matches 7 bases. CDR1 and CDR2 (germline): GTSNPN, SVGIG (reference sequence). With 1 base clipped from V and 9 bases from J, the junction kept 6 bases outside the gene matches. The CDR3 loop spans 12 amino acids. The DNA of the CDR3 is TGTGCCTGGAGTGCCGGCTGGGGGGGGCAGTACTTC. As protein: CAWSAGWGGQYF.

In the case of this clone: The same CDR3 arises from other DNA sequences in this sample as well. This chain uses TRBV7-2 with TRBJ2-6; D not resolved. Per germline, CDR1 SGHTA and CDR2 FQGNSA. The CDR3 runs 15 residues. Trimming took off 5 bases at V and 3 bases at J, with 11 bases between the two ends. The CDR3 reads CASSRDRVGANVLTF. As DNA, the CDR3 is TGTGCCAGCAGCCGAGACCGGGTTGGGGCCAACGTCCTGACTTTC.

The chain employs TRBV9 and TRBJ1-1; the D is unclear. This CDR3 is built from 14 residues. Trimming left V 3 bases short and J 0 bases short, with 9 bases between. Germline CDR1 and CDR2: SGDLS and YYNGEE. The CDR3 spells CASSETAMNTEAFF. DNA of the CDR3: TGTGCCAGCAGCGAAACAGCCATGAACACTGAAGCTTTCTTT. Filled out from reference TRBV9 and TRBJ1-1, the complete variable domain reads DSGVTQTPKHLITATGQRVTLRCSPRSGDLSVYWYQQSLDQGLQFLIQYYNGEERAKGNILERFSAQQFPDLHSELNLSSLELGDSALYFCASSETAMNTEAFFGQGTRLTVV.

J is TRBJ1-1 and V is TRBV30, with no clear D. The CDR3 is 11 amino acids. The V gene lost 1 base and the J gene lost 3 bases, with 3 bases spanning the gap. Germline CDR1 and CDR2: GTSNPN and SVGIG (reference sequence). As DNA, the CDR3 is TGTGCCTGGAGTGCGGACACTGAAGCTTTCTTT. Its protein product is CAWSADTEAFF. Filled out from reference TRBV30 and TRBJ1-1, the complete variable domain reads SQTIHQWPATLVQPVGSPLSLECTVEGTSNPNLYWYRQAAGRGLQLLFYSVGIGQISSEVPQNLSASRPQDRQFILSSKKLLLSDSGFYLCAWSADTEAFFGQGTRLTVV.

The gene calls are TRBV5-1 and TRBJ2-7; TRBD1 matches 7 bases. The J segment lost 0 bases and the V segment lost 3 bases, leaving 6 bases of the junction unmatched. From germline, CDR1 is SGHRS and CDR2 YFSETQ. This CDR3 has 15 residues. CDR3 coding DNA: TGCGCCAGCAGCTGGACAGGCTCTTCCTCCTACGAGCAGTACTTC. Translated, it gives CASSWTGSSSYEQYF.

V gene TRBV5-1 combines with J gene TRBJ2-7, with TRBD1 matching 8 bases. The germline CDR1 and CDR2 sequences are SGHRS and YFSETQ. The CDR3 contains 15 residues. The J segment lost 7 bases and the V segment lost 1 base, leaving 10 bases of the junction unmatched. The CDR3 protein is CASSLFGQGVEEQYF. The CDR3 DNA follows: TGCGCCAGCAGCTTGTTTGGACAGGGAGTAGAAGAGCAGTACTTC.

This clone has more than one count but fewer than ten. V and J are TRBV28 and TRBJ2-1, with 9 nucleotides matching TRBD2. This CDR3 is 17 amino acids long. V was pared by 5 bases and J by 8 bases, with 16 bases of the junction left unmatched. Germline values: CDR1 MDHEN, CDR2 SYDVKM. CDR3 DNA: TGTGCCAGCAGTGGTCTCACGGGGCGGGGGGGCCTCGATGAGCAGTTCTTC. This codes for CASSGLTGRGGLDEQFF.

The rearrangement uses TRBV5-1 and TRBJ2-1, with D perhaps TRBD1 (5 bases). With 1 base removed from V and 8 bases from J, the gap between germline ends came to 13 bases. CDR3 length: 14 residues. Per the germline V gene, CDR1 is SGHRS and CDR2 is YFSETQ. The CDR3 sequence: CASSLMSRAHEQFF. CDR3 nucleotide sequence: TGCGCCAGCAGCTTGATGTCCAGGGCCCATGAGCAGTTCTTC.